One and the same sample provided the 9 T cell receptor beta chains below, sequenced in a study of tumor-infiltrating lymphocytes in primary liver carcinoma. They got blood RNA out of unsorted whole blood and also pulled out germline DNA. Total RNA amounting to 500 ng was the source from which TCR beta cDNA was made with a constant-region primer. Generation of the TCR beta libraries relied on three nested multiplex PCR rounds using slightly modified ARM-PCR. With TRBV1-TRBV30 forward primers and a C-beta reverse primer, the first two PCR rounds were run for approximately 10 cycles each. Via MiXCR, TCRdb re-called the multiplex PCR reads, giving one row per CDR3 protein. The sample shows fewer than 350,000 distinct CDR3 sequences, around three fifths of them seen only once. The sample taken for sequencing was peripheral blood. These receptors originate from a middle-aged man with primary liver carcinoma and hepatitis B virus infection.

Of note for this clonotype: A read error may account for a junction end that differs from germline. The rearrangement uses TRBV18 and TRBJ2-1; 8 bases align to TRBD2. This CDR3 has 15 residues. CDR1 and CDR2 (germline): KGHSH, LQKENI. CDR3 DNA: TGTGCCTGCTCACCACGCGGGGGGACCGAGAATGAGCAGTTCTTC. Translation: CACSPRGGTENEQFF. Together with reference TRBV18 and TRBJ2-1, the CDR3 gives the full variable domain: NAGVMQNPRHLVRRRGQEARLRCSPMKGHSHVYWYRQLPEEGLKFMVYLQKENIIDESGMPKERFSAEFPKEGPSILRIQQVVRGDSAAYFCACSPRGGTENEQFFGPGTRLTVL.

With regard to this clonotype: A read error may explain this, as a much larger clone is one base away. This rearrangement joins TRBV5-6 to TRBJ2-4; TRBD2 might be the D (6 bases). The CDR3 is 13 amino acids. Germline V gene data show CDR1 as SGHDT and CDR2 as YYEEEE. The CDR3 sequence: CASTSLAKNIQHF. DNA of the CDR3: TGTGCCAGCACCTCACTAGCCAAAAACATTCAGCACTTC. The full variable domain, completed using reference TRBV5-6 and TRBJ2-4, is DAGVTQSPTHLIKTRGQQVTLRCSPKSGHDTVSWYQQALGQGPQFIFQYYEEEERQRGNFPDRFSGHQFPNYSSELNVNALLLGDSALYLCASTSLAKNIQHFGAGTRLSVL.

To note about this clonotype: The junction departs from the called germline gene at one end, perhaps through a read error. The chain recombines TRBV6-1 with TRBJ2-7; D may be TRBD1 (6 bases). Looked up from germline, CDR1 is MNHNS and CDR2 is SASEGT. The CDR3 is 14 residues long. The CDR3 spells CPSSEPGQAYEQYF. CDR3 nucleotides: TGTCCCAGCAGTGAACCGGGACAAGCCTACGAGCAGTACTTC.

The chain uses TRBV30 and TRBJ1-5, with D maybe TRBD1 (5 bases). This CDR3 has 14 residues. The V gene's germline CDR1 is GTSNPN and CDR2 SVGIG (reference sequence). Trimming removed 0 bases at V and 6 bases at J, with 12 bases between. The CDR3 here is CAWSVGGKGQPQHF. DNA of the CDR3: TGTGCCTGGAGTGTCGGGGGAAAGGGTCAGCCCCAGCATTTT.

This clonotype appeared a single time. In nucleotides, the CDR3 is TGCAGTTTTAGGACAGCATCGTCTCAAGAGACCCAGTACTTC. Amino acids: CSFRTASSQETQYF. V and J are TRBV29-1 and TRBJ2-5, with a tentative D call TRBD1 (6 bases). CDR3 length: 14 residues. Germline V CDR1 and CDR2: SQVTM, ANQGSEA.

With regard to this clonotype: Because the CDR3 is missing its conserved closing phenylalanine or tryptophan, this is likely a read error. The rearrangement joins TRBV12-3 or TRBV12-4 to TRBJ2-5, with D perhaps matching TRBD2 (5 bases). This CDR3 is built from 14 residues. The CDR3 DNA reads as TGTGCCAGCAGTCCCGCCGGGGTTCAAGAGAACCAGTACCTC. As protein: CASSPAGVQENQYL.

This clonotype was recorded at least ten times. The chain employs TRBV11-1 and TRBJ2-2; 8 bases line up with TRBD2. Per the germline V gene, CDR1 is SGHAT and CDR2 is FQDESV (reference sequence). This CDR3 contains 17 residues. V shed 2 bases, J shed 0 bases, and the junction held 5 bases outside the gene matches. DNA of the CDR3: TGTGCCAGCAGCTTACTCCTAGCGGGCCCGAACACCGGGGAGCTGTTTTTT. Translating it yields CASSLLLAGPNTGELFF.

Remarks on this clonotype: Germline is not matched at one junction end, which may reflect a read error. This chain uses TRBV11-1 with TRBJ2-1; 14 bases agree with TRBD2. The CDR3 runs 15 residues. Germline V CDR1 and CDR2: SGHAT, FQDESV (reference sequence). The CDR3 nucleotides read TGTGCCAGGAGCATGGGACTAGCGGGAGTCTTTGAGCAATTCTTC. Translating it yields CARSMGLAGVFEQFF.

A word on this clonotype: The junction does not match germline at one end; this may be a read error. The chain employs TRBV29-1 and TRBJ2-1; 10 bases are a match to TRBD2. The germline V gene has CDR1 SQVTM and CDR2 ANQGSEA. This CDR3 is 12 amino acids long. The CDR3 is CSTWTSGPEQFF. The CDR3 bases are TGCAGCACATGGACTAGCGGACCCGAGCAATTCTTC.